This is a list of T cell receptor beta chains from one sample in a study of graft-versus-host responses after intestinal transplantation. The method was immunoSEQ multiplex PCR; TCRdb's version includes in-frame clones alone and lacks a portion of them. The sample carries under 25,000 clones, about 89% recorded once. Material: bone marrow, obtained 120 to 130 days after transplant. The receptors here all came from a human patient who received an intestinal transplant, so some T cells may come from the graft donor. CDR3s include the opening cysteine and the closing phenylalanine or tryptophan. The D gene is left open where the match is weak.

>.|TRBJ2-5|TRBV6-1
CASSEFSRETQYF
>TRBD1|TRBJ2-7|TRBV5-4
CAGRDRSSYEQYF
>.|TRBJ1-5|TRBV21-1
CASRPGTGNQPQHF
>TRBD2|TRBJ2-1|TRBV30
CAWSVGGSTYNEQFF
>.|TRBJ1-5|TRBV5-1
CASSLGAGQPQHF
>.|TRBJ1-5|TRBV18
CASSPGWDSNQPQHF
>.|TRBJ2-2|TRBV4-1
CASSQGAGLTGELFF
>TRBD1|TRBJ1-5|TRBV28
CASSLGQGNQPQHF
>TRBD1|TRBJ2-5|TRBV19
CASSMGPGQGETQYF
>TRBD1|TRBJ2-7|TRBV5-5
CASTEGANLYEQYF
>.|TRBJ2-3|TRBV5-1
CASSLTDTQYF
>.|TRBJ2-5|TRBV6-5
CASSSAGETQYF
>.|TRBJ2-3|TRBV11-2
CASSFGADTQYF
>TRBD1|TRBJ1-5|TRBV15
CATSTYRGQNQPQHF
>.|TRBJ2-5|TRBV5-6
CASSEGEGDSLYETQYF
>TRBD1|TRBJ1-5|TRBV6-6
CASRDSGGERQPQHF
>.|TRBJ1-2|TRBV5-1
CASSFSDNYGYTF
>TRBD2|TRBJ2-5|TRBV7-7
CASSLAGSQETQYF
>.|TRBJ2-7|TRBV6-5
CASSYGGRSYEQYF
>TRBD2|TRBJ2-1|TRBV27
CASRRTSGRNEQFF
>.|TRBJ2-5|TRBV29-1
CSVAGQLQETQYF
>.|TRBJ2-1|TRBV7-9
CASRGGEDEQFF
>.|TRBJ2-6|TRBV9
CASSVGANVLTF
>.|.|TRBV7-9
CASSFSFIGSSYEQYF
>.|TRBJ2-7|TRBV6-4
CASSEVRPSSYEQYF
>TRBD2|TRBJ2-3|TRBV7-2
CASSSQPGLAGDTQYF
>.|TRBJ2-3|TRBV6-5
CASSRSSPSTDTQYF
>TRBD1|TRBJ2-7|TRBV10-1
CASSATGNSYEQYF
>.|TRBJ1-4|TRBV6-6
CASRSRDNEKLFF
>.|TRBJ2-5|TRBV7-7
CASSPDTWGETQYF
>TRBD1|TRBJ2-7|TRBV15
CATSRDGGQGRSYEQYF
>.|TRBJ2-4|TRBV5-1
CASSYPDRRGIQYF
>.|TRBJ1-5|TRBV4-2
CASSQEFYSNQPQHF
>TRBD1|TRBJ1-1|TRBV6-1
CASSTGGANTEAFF
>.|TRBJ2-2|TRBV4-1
CASSQENGELFF
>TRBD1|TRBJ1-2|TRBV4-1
CASSQPGQAILGYTF
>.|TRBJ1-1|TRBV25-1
CASRPRMDTEAFF
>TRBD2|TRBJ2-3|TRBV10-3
CAISERLAGLTDTQYF
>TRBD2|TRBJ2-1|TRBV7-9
CASSLDGTRNEQFF
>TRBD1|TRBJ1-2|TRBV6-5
CASSGQNNYGYTF
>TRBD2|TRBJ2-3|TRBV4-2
CASSQDVLAGGEDTQYF
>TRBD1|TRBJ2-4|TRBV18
CASSPTTGEGYIQYF
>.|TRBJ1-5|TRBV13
CASSLGGSNQPQHF
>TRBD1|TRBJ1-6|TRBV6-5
CASRRDRNNSPLHF
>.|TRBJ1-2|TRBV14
CASSHSRGKINYGYTF
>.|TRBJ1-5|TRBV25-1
CASTFGNQPQHF
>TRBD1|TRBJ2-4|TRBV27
CASSVQGAKNIQYF
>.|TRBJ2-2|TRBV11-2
CASSLLGSRAGELFF
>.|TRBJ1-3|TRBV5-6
CASSQGLGSGNTIYF
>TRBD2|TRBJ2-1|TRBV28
CASSLFVGGGTFDEQFF
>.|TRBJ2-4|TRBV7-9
CASTWGPNNKNIQYF
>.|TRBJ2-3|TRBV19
CASRADTQYF
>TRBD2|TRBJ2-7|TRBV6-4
CATPRAGGPEEQYF
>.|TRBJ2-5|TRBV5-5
CASSLDELVWMTQYF